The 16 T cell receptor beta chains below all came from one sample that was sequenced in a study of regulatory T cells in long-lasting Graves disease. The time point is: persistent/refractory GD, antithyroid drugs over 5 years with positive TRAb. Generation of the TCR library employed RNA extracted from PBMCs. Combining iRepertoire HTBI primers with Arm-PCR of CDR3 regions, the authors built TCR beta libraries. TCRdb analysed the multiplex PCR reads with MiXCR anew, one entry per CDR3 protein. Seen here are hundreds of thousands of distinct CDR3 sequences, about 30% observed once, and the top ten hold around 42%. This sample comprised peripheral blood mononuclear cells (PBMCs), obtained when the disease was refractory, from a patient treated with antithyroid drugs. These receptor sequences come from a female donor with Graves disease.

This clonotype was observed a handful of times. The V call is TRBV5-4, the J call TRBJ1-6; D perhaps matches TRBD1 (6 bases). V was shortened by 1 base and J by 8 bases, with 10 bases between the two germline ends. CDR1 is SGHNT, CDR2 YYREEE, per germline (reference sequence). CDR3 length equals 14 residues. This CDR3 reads CASSLTGKDSPLHF. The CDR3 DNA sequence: TGTGCCAGCAGCTTGACAGGGAAGGATTCACCCCTCCACTTT.

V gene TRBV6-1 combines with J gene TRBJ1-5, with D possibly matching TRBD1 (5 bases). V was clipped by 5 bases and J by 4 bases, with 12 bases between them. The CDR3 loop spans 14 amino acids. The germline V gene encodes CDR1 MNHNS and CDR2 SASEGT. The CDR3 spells CASSPGSGNQPQHF. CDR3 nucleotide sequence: TGTGCCAGCAGTCCAGGGTCGGGGAATCAGCCCCAGCATTTT.

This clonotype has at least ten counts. The DNA for the CDR3 is TGTGCCAGCTCACTAGGGGGGGGCCCACGCAGCTACACCTTC. Its translation is CASSLGGGPRSYTF. V is TRBV7-3 and J is TRBJ1-2; a possible D gene is TRBD1 (6 bases). Trimming cost V 8 bases and J 9 bases, with 22 bases left between them. CDR1 is SGHTA, CDR2 FQGTGA, per germline. The length of the CDR3 is 14 residues.

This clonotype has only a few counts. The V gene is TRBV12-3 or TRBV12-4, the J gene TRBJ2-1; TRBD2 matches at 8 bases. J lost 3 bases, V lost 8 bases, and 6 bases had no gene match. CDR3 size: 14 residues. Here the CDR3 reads CASRATSGYNEQFF. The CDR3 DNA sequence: TGTGCCAGCCGGGCAACTAGCGGCTACAATGAGCAGTTCTTC.

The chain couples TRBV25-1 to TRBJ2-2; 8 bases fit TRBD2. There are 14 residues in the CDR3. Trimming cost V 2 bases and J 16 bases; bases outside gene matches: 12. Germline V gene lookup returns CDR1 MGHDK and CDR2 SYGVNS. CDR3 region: CASSEMRTPGTRFF. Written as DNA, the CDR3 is TGTGCCAGCAGTGAAATGAGAACACCGGGGACTAGGTTTTTT.

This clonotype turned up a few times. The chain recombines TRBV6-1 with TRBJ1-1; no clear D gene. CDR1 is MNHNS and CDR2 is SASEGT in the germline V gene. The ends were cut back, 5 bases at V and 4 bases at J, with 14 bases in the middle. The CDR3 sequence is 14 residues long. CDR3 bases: TGTGCCAGCAGTCGGGTGGGGTTAGGCACTGAAGCTTTCTTT. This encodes CASSRVGLGTEAFF.

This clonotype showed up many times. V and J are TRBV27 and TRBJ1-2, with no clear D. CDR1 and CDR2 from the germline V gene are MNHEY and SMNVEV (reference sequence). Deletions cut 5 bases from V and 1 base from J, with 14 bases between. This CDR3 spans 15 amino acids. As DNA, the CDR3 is TGTGCCAGCAGTCCCTCACGGGTTTATAACTATGGCTACACCTTC. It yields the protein CASSPSRVYNYGYTF.

The CDR3: CASSRTGVYEQFF. CDR3 DNA: TGTGCCAGTAGTAGGACAGGGGTTTATGAGCAGTTCTTC. The V call is TRBV19, the J call TRBJ2-1; 9 bases align to TRBD1. Germline V gives CDR1 LNHDA, CDR2 SQIVND (reference sequence). The CDR3 loop spans 13 amino acids. V shed 4 bases and J 8 bases; nucleotides not matched to a gene: 3.

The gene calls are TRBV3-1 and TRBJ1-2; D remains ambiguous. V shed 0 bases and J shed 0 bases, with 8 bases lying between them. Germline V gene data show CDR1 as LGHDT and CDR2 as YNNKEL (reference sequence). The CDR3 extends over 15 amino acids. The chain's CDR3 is CASSQDPTPNYGYTF. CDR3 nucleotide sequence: TGTGCCAGCAGCCAAGATCCTACGCCTAACTATGGCTACACCTTC.

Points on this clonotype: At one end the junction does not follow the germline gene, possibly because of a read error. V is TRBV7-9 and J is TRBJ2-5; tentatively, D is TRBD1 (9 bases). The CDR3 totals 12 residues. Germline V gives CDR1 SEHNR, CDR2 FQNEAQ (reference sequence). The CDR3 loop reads CASSLREGQGDF. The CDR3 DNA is TGTGCCAGCAGCTTACGGGAGGGACAGGGCGACTTC.

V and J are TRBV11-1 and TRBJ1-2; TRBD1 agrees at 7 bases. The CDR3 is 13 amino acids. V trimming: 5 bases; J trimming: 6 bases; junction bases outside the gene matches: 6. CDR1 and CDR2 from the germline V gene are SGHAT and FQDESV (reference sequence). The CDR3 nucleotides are TGTGCCAGCAGCAAGACAGGGTTGGATGGCTACACCTTC. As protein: CASSKTGLDGYTF.

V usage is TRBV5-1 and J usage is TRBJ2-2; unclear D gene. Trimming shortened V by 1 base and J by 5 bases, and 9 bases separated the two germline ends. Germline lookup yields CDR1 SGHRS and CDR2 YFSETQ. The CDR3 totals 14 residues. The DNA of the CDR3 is TGCGCCAGCAGCTTGCTGAGCAGGACCGGGGAGCTGTTTTTT. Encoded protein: CASSLLSRTGELFF.

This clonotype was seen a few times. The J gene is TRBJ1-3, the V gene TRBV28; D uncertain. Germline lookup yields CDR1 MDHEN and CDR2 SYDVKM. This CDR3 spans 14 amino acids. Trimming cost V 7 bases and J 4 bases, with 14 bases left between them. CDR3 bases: TGTGCCAGCACCTCCCGGCCGGTCGGAAACACCATATATTTT. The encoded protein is CASTSRPVGNTIYF.

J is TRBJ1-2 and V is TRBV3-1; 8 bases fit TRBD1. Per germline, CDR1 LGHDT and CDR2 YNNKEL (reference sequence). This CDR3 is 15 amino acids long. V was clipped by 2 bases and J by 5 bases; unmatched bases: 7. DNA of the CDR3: TGTGCCAGCAGCCAATCGACAGGGGAAGCTTATGGCTACACCTTC. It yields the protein CASSQSTGEAYGYTF.

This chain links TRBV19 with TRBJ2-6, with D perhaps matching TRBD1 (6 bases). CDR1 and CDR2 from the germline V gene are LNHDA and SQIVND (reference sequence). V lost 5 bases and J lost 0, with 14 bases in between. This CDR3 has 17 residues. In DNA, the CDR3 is TGTGCCAGTAGTGGCCGGACAGAAGTCTCTGGGGCCAACGTCCTGACTTTC. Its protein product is CASSGRTEVSGANVLTF.

The CDR3 DNA is TGCAGCGTTGAGGGTGGGGCCATGGGATATGGCTACACCTTC. It encodes CSVEGGAMGYGYTF. This chain uses TRBV29-1 with TRBJ1-2, with a weak D call TRBD1 (5 bases). V was pared by 3 bases and J by 5 bases, with 16 bases between. Germline values: CDR1 SQVTM, CDR2 ANQGSEA. CDR3 length: 14 amino acids.